This TCR beta chain was found in a study of T cells in Graves' hyperthyroidism and ophthalmopathy. Broader study findings: Before onset, ophthalmopathy was predicted by the model a median approximately 6.5 months earlier. Most thyroid-expanded clonotypes above 0.001 were also found in blood.

In regard to this clonotype: The antigen remains unidentified.

Diagnosis rested on symptoms, serum thyroxine and TRAb, thyroid ultrasound, and orbital computed tomography. PBMCs were derived from roughly 9.6 ml fresh peripheral blood. Authors of the study amplified TCR beta CDR3 regions from RNA transcripts. Primed by the HTBI set, a first-round RT-PCR was run on the TCR CDR3. One entry per CDR3 protein results from TCRdb running MiXCR on the multiplex PCR reads. The sample consists of hundreds of thousands of distinct CDR3 sequences, 20% of them appearing once. The specimen sequenced was blood. The origin of this receptor is a man aged 35-49 years with Graves' ophthalmopathy.

DNA of the CDR3: TGTGCCAGCCGGAGCGGATCAGATACGCAGTATTTT. This gives the protein CASRSGSDTQYF. The gene calls are TRBV2 and TRBJ2-3; tentatively, D is TRBD2 (5 bases). Germline-derived CDR1 and CDR2 are SNHLY and FYNNEI. The CDR3 loop spans 12 amino acids. V gave up 8 bases and J gave up 4 bases, with 10 bases separating them.